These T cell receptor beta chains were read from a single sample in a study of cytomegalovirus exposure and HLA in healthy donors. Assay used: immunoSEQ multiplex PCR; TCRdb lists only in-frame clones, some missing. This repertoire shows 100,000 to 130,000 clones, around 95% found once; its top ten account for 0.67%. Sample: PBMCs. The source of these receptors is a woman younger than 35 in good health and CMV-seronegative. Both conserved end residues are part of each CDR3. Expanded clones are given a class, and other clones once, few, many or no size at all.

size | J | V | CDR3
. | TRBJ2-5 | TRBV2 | CASSDMWAGNQETQYF
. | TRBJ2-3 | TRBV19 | CASSRDRGDTQYF
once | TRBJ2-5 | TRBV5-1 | CASSLQVSETQYF
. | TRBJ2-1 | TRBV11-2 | CASSLTSGGVDEQFF
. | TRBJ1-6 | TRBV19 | CASSIMGAGVNSPLHF
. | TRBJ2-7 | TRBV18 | CASSDRVESYEQYF
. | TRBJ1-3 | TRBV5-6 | CASSAEEGGYAGNTIYF
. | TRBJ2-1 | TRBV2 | CASSEARGNYNEQFF
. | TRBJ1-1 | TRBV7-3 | CASSLGQGAPVAFF
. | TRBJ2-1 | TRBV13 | CASSLPRSSGGVNEQFF
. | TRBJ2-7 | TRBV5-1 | CASSLFAGEIYEQYF
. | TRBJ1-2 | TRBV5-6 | CASSAQTGPYGYTF
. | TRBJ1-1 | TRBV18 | CASSPRQEDTEAFF
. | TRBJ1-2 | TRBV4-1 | CASSQAGSVAGYTF
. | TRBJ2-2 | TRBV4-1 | CASSQGRQGGTGELFF
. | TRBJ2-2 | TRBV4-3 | CASSQNGGQGSTGELFF
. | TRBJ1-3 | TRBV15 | CATSRDMTGWSISGNTIYF
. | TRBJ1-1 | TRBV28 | CASRPGQGALNTEAFF
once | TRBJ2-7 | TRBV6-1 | CASSDNRDTPYEQYF
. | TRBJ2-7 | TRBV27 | CASSSHDRAGYEQYF
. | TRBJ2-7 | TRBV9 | CASSRGGGAGVEQYF
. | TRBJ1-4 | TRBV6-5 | CASSLIDRDVGKLFF
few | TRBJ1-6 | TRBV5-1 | CASRDRATINSPLHF
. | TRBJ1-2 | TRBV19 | CASSIAEGSSVNGYTF
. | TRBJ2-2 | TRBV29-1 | CSAGQGRAGELFF
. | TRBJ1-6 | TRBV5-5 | CASSTGGWNSPLHF
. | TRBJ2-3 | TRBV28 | CASSFSGHTDTQYF
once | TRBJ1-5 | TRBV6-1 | CASSEERQGAYQPQHF
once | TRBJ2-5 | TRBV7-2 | CASSPGVAGGEETQYF
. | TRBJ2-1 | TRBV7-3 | CASSKGQGALPDNEQFF
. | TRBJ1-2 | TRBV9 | CASSPGGSIGPTGYTF
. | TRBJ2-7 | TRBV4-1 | CASSLAGTGVMGEQYF
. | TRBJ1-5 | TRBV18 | CASSRAEGNQPQHF